This record covers a single T cell receptor (beta chain). Sequencing used immunoSEQ multiplex PCR; TCRdb keeps in-frame clones, though not all of them. The table records about 230,000 clones, about 87% of them present only once. This record belongs to a study of blood T cell repertoires in COVID-19. V lost 2 bases, J lost 3 bases, and 11 bases lay in between. There are 15 residues in the CDR3. CDR1 SGHDT and CDR2 YYEEEE come from the germline V gene. V usage is TRBV5-6 and J usage is TRBJ1-4; D uncertain. The TCR comes from a woman aged 40 to 55 with acute COVID-19. The sample comprised PBMCs or T cells enriched from blood (not recorded which). DNA of the CDR3: TGTGCCAGCAGCTTTCGCCCCGGGGCTAATGAAAAACTGTTTTTT. Residues: CASSFRPGANEKLFF. Supplemented by reference TRBV5-6 and TRBJ1-4, the full variable domain reads DAGVTQSPTHLIKTRGQQVTLRCSPKSGHDTVSWYQQALGQGPQFIFQYYEEEERQRGNFPDRFSGHQFPNYSSELNVNALLLGDSALYLCASSFRPGANEKLFFGSGTQLSVL.